The 29 T cell receptor beta chains below all came from one sample that was sequenced in a study of cytomegalovirus exposure and HLA in healthy donors. It was with 60 Vbeta and 13 Jbeta primers that the PCR ran. Assay: immunoSEQ multiplex PCR; the TCRdb copy retains only in-frame clones and omits some. The table shows about 130,000 clones, with about 85% occurring only once. The sample was PBMCs. The receptors were sampled from a boy under 18 in good health and CMV-seronegative.

The V call is TRBV7-2, the J call TRBJ2-3; TRBD2 matches 11 bases. CDR1 is SGHTA, CDR2 FQGNSA, per germline. This CDR3 comprises 17 residues. J gave up 2 bases and V 1 base, and 5 bases lay outside the gene matches. The CDR3 loop is CASSLETSGDHTDTQYF. Written as DNA, the CDR3 is TGTGCCAGCAGCTTAGAGACTAGCGGGGACCACACAGATACGCAGTATTTT.

The chain has TRBV4-3 and TRBJ2-1; 13 bases fit TRBD2. This CDR3 has 15 amino acids. The junction had 2 bases not matched to a gene; V was cut back by 4 bases and J by 5 bases. Germline CDR1 and CDR2: LGHNA and YSLEER. The DNA of the CDR3 is TGCGCCAGCAGCCTAGGACTAGCGGGAGACAATGAGCAGTTCTTC. It yields the protein CASSLGLAGDNEQFF.

This clone was found a few times. The V gene is TRBV5-4, the J gene TRBJ2-7; 8 bases are a match to TRBD1. V lost 5 bases, J lost 1 base, and 5 bases stayed unmatched. CDR1 and CDR2 from the germline V gene are SGHNT and YYREEE (reference sequence). This CDR3 is 14 amino acids long. This chain's CDR3 is CASSTRDRSYEQYF. The CDR3 DNA follows: TGTGCCAGCAGTACCCGGGACAGGTCCTACGAGCAGTACTTC.

The chain carries TRBV29-1 and TRBJ2-1; D is possibly TRBD1 (5 bases). V lost 3 bases to trimming and J lost 7 bases, with 13 bases between them. Germline V gene sequence: CDR1 SQVTM, CDR2 ANQGSEA. The CDR3 spans 13 residues. This CDR3 is CSVDQGLGNEQFF. CDR3 bases: TGCAGCGTTGACCAGGGTTTGGGGAATGAGCAGTTCTTC.

The rearrangement links TRBV30 to TRBJ2-7; possibly TRBD1 for D (6 bases). CDR3 size: 15 residues. V was trimmed by 0 bases and J by 2 bases, leaving 14 bases between them. Germline lookup yields CDR1 GTSNPN and CDR2 SVGIG (reference sequence). The CDR3 protein is CAWSVPGTLTYEQYF. The CDR3 DNA follows: TGTGCCTGGAGTGTCCCCGGGACACTAACCTACGAGCAGTACTTC.

CDR3 nucleotide sequence: TGTGCCAGCAGACCCGACAGGGCGTACGGGGAGCTGTTTTTT. Encoded protein: CASRPDRAYGELFF. J is TRBJ2-2 and V is TRBV11-1; 7 positions match TRBD1. V dropped 6 bases and J dropped 7; count of bases not matched to a gene: 8. The germline CDR1 and CDR2 sequences are SGHAT and FQDESV (reference sequence). The CDR3 has 14 residues.

This clone was detected once. The gene calls are TRBV6-5 and TRBJ1-2; maybe TRBD1 (5 bases). The V gene's germline CDR1 is MNHEY and CDR2 SVGAGI. The CDR3 loop spans 14 amino acids. V lost 7 bases to trimming and J lost 1 base, with 13 bases between them. The CDR3 reads CASTPGIYNYGYTF. CDR3 nucleotide sequence: TGTGCCAGCACCCCAGGGATTTATAACTATGGCTACACCTTC.

This clone was counted once. The chain uses TRBV7-2 and TRBJ2-3; D is ambiguous. The CDR3 is made up of 12 amino acids. The V and J ends lost 4 bases and 6 bases respectively, with 8 bases between them. CDR1 is SGHTA, CDR2 FQGNSA, per germline. The DNA for the CDR3 is TGTGCCAGCAGCTCCCCTGCGGATACGCAGTATTTT. Amino acid sequence: CASSSPADTQYF.

The chain has TRBV7-2 and TRBJ1-5; tentative D call: TRBD1 (6 bases). The CDR3 extends over 15 amino acids. CDR1 is SGHTA, CDR2 FQGNSA, per germline. Deletions cut 5 bases from V and 2 bases from J, with 13 bases between. The CDR3 nucleotides read TGTGCCAGCAGCAGGCGGGGGGCTGGCAATCAGCCCCAGCATTTT. Translated: CASSRRGAGNQPQHF.

This chain joins TRBV19 and TRBJ1-2; D call uncertain. The V end lost 7 bases, the J end lost 8 bases, and 17 bases lay between the germline ends. This CDR3 contains 13 residues. CDR1 is LNHDA, CDR2 SQIVND, per germline (reference sequence). In DNA, the CDR3 is TGTGCCAGTATGGGTGGCAGCCAGGTGGGCTACACCTTC. Its translation: CASMGGSQVGYTF.

The rearrangement joins TRBV10-3 to TRBJ2-1; 12 bases are a match to TRBD2. Germline-derived CDR1 and CDR2 are ENHRY and SYGVKD. CDR3 length: 15 residues. Trimming removed 2 bases from V and 8 bases from J; junction bases left unmatched: 4. CDR3 sequence: CAISETSGGIDEQFF. The CDR3 region has the DNA TGTGCCATCAGTGAGACTAGCGGGGGGATCGATGAGCAGTTCTTC.

The rearrangement links TRBV30 to TRBJ1-5, with D possibly matching TRBD1 (5 bases). In germline, CDR1 is GTSNPN, CDR2 SVGIG (reference sequence). This CDR3 is built from 15 residues. Trimming cost V 5 bases and J 0 bases, with 14 bases left between them. This CDR3 is CAWAQGAVSNQPQHF. The CDR3, as DNA: TGTGCCTGGGCCCAGGGTGCAGTTAGCAATCAGCCCCAGCATTTT.

V gene TRBV29-1 combines with J gene TRBJ2-3; D uncertain. The CDR3 runs to 14 residues. The germline V gene has CDR1 SQVTM and CDR2 ANQGSEA. Trimming pared 3 bases from V and 4 bases from J, leaving 14 bases between. The CDR3 here is CSVERLLVPDTQYF. The DNA of the CDR3 is TGCAGCGTTGAGCGGCTGCTAGTACCAGATACGCAGTATTTT.

The chain employs TRBV6-1 and TRBJ2-3, with a tentative D call TRBD2 (6 bases). This CDR3 region has 12 residues. Germline V CDR1 and CDR2: MNHNS, SASEGT. The CDR3 loop is CATGGNTDTQYF. The CDR3 DNA reads as TGTGCAACGGGCGGGAACACAGATACGCAGTATTTT.

This rearrangement joins TRBV6-6 to TRBJ2-3; 9 bases line up with TRBD1. This CDR3 contains 16 residues. V lost 8 bases, J lost 1 base, and 10 bases stayed unmatched. Germline V gives CDR1 MNHNY, CDR2 SVGAGI (reference sequence). CDR3 amino acids: CASGTGRGVRTDTQYF. As DNA, the CDR3 is TGTGCCAGCGGGACAGGGAGAGGGGTACGCACAGATACGCAGTATTTT.

The chain links TRBV5-1 to TRBJ1-5, with D unresolved. V was trimmed by 2 bases and J by 2 bases, leaving 8 bases between them. This CDR3 is 14 amino acids long. Germline CDR1 SGHRS, CDR2 YFSETQ. CDR3 residues: CASSFGDGNQPQHF. The DNA for the CDR3 is TGCGCCAGCAGCTTCGGGGATGGCAATCAGCCCCAGCATTTT.

J is TRBJ2-7 and V is TRBV19; 7 bases agree with TRBD1. There are 16 residues in the CDR3. The J segment lost 1 base and the V segment lost 3 bases, leaving 9 bases of the junction unmatched. From germline, CDR1 is LNHDA and CDR2 SQIVND (reference sequence). The CDR3 loop reads CASSIGMMTGSYEQYF. CDR3 DNA sequence: TGTGCCAGTAGTATTGGAATGATGACAGGGTCCTACGAGCAGTACTTC.

The V and J genes are TRBV4-1 and TRBJ2-1, with TRBD2 identical over 11 bases. This CDR3 comprises 16 residues. Germline CDR1 MGHRA, CDR2 YSYEKL. The ends lost 5 bases at V and 9 bases at J; junction bases unmatched: 12. The CDR3 bases are TGCGCCAGCAGCTCCCGTGGTAGCGGGGGGGCCCCTGAGCAGTTCTTC. It encodes CASSSRGSGGAPEQFF.

The rearrangement links TRBV7-2 to TRBJ1-1; TRBD1 matches at 12 bases. The CDR3 loop spans 15 amino acids. The V gene's germline CDR1 is SGHTA and CDR2 FQGNSA. The V gene end was trimmed by 5 bases and the J gene end by 6 bases; junction bases not matched to a gene: 7. The CDR3 DNA sequence: TGTGCCAGCAGCCGGGGACAGGGGGCTGGAGCTGAAGCTTTCTTT. Its protein is CASSRGQGAGAEAFF.

This chain links TRBV5-4 with TRBJ2-1; the match to TRBD2 covers 9 bases. The CDR3 length is 16 residues. Germline-derived CDR1 and CDR2 are SGHNT and YYREEE (reference sequence). The ends lost 4 bases at V and 3 bases at J; junction bases unmatched: 8. DNA of the CDR3: TGTGCCAGCAGCCCCGGGGCTAGCGGGGTCTACAATGAGCAGTTCTTC. It specifies CASSPGASGVYNEQFF.

The chain employs TRBV25-1 and TRBJ1-1; no definite D call. There are 13 residues in the CDR3. Germline assignment: CDR1 MGHDK and CDR2 SYGVNS. With 10 bases removed from V and 2 bases from J, the gap between germline ends came to 14 bases. DNA of the CDR3: TGTGCCACCGTAGACACCCCCAACACTGAAGCTTTCTTT. Its translation: CATVDTPNTEAFF.

This sequence joins TRBV29-1 and TRBJ1-2; a possible D gene is TRBD1 (6 bases). CDR1 and CDR2 from the germline V gene are SQVTM and ANQGSEA. V lost 3 bases, J lost 5 bases, and 25 bases lay in between. The CDR3 has 17 residues. The CDR3 reads CSVESFSEDSSLYGYTF. The CDR3 DNA is TGCAGCGTTGAGAGTTTTTCAGAGGACAGTTCCTTATATGGCTACACCTTC.

Only one count was recorded for this clone. The chain joins TRBV29-1 to TRBJ2-7; tentatively, D is TRBD2 (5 bases). The ends were cut back, 5 bases at V and 7 bases at J, with 12 bases in the middle. This CDR3 comprises 11 residues. Germline V CDR1 and CDR2: SQVTM, ANQGSEA. CDR3 coding DNA: TGCAGCGTTCGCACGACTATTGAGCAGTACTTC. This encodes CSVRTTIEQYF.

The sample holds one count of this clone. This rearrangement joins TRBV15 to TRBJ1-1; 7 bases are a match to TRBD1. The CDR3 spans 17 residues. V was pared by 5 bases and J by 0 bases, with 12 bases of the junction left unmatched. Per the germline V gene, CDR1 is LNHNV and CDR2 is YYDKDF (reference sequence). The CDR3 nucleotides are TGTGCCACCAGCGGATCGGATTGGGACAGATTGAACACTGAAGCTTTCTTT. As protein: CATSGSDWDRLNTEAFF.

The V call is TRBV13, the J call TRBJ2-5; D possibly corresponds to TRBD1 (7 bases). The V gene lost 6 bases and the J gene lost 5 bases, with 22 bases spanning the gap. Germline V gives CDR1 PRHDT, CDR2 FYEKMQ (reference sequence). This CDR3 has 16 amino acids. Here the CDR3 reads CASSILEGGGGETQYF. The CDR3 nucleotides read TGTGCCAGCAGTATTCTAGAAGGGGGCGGAGGGGAGACCCAGTACTTC.

This rearrangement joins TRBV7-3 to TRBJ2-1; D uncertain. CDR1 and CDR2 (germline): SGHTA, FQGTGA. This CDR3 region has 14 residues. Trimming stripped 2 bases from V and 8 bases from J, with 13 bases between. The chain's CDR3 is CASSLSGVLDEQFF. In DNA form, the CDR3 reads TGTGCCAGCAGCTTATCTGGTGTACTCGATGAGCAGTTCTTC.

CDR3 coding DNA: TGTGCCAGCAGGACTCTCTACGAGCAGTACTTC. It codes for CASRTLYEQYF. V gene TRBV27 combines with J gene TRBJ2-7; D is unclear. CDR1 is MNHEY and CDR2 is SMNVEV in the germline V gene (reference sequence). V was clipped by 6 bases and J by 3 bases, with 6 bases between them. This CDR3 spans 11 amino acids.

On this clone: One end of the junction varies from germline; a read error may be responsible. This chain joins TRBV5-4 and TRBJ1-2, with TRBD1 matching 7 bases. Germline CDR1 reads SGHNT; CDR2 reads YYREEE (reference sequence). The CDR3 totals 15 residues. CDR3 amino acids: CASSLDKGANCGYTF. The CDR3 region has the DNA TGTGCCAGCAGCTTGGACAAGGGGGCAAACTGTGGCTACACCTTC.

The V call is TRBV6-5, the J call TRBJ1-2; TRBD1 matches 7 bases. The germline gives CDR1 MNHEY, CDR2 SVGAGI. The CDR3 length is 14 residues. The trim removed 5 bases at V and 6 bases at J, leaving 9 bases unmatched. CDR3 sequence reads: CASSPFITGDGYTF. The CDR3 DNA sequence: TGTGCCAGCAGTCCGTTCATTACAGGGGATGGCTACACCTTC.